This T cell receptor beta chain was captured in a study of early T cells in non-severe SARS-CoV-2 infection. Study information: Unsorted whole-blood RNA was sequenced in bulk, leaving chains unpaired.

One entry per CDR3 protein results from TCRdb running MiXCR on the 5' RACE reads. The sample records 70,000 to 85,000 distinct CDR3 sequences, approximately 13% being singletons. Germline V CDR1 and CDR2: SGHVS, FQNEAQ. V lost 1 base, J lost 2 bases, and 5 bases stayed unmatched. The CDR3 has 18 amino acids. This clonotype came up a few times. The chain is built from TRBV7-8 and TRBJ2-6; the match to TRBD1 covers 10 bases. The sequenced sample was whole blood. This sequence originates from an adult who was a healthcare worker with PCR-confirmed SARS-CoV-2 infection or an uninfected control (not recorded which). CDR3 sequence: CASSLEDRGLAGANVLTF. CDR3 DNA sequence: TGTGCCAGCAGCTTAGAAGACAGGGGGCTTGCTGGGGCCAACGTCCTGACTTTC.